This entry is about one T cell receptor beta chain. The record originates from a study of cytomegalovirus exposure and HLA in healthy donors. The PCR had 60 Vbeta and 13 Jbeta primers. Generated by immunoSEQ multiplex PCR, the TCRdb table keeps only in-frame clones and is missing some. This sample lists about 160,000 clones; its ten largest clones have over 1%. The sample was PBMCs. This receptor was identified in a woman aged 60 to 75 in good health and CMV-seronegative.

The CDR3 is CASSLEANTEAFF. CDR3 bases: TGTGCCAGCAGCTTAGAGGCGAACACTGAAGCTTTCTTT. This sequence joins TRBV7-3 and TRBJ1-1; the D is unclear. Trimming cost V 2 bases and J 1 base, with 5 bases left between them. This CDR3 has 13 amino acids. The germline V gene has CDR1 SGHTA and CDR2 FQGTGA.